These 5 T cell receptor beta chains share one sample of origin, sequenced in a study of T cell responses to AZD1222 COVID-19 vaccine. Method: immunoSEQ multiplex PCR; TCRdb's copy keeps in-frame clones and lacks some. Of tens of thousands of clones in the sample, 83% were seen once. The input for sequencing was peripheral blood, taken 28 days after the second AZD1222 dose. The receptors here all came from an adult who received the AZD1222 COVID-19 vaccine.

The genes are TRBV2 and TRBJ2-1, with TRBD1 identical over 7 bases. The ends lost 7 bases at V and 7 bases at J; junction bases unmatched: 13. Germline CDR1 reads SNHLY; CDR2 reads FYNNEI. The CDR3 runs to 15 residues. CDR3 sequence: CASTPQGLVTNEQFF. The CDR3 DNA reads as TGTGCCAGCACTCCACAGGGGTTGGTAACAAATGAGCAGTTCTTC.

The rearrangement links TRBV7-9 to TRBJ2-7, with TRBD2 identical over 16 bases. Germline CDR1 SEHNR, CDR2 FQNEAQ (reference sequence). The CDR3 runs to 16 residues. J was trimmed by 7 bases and V by 6 bases; bases with no gene match: 9. The chain's CDR3 is CASRGTSGRAMGEQYF. As DNA, the CDR3 is TGTGCCAGCAGGGGGACTAGCGGGAGGGCCATGGGAGAGCAGTACTTC.

The chain carries TRBV30 and TRBJ2-1; 13 bases are shared with TRBD2. Per the germline V gene, CDR1 is GTSNPN and CDR2 is SVGIG (reference sequence). The CDR3 has 20 amino acids. The V gene end was trimmed by 3 bases and the J gene end by 0 bases; junction bases not matched to a gene: 14. The CDR3 spells CAWSERLAGGPFGSYNEQFF. For the CDR3, the DNA is TGTGCCTGGAGCGAAAGACTAGCGGGAGGTCCCTTCGGCTCCTACAATGAGCAGTTCTTC.

The chain couples TRBV7-2 to TRBJ2-7, with 9 bases identical to TRBD1. J lost 4 bases, V lost 3 bases, and 7 bases had no gene match. Germline CDR1 and CDR2: SGHTA and FQGNSA. CDR3 length: 15 residues. The CDR3 DNA is TGTGCCAGCAGCTTCCCGGGACAGGGAGTTTACGAGCAGTACTTC. It specifies CASSFPGQGVYEQYF.

The genes are TRBV20-1 and TRBJ2-5; TRBD2 might be the D (6 bases). V was cut by 6 bases and J by 3 bases, with 8 bases left in between. CDR1 DFQATT and CDR2 SNEGSKA come from the germline V gene (reference sequence). This CDR3 region has 11 residues. CDR3 coding DNA: TGCAGTGCGGGGGGAAAAGAGACCCAGTACTTC. Translation: CSAGGKETQYF.